The entry that follows covers one TCR beta chain sequence. The clone's antigen remains unknown. Base qualities are missing; no much larger clone stands one base away. The protocol used for the library was 5' RACE. The data were produced on an Illumina HiSeq 2000. A universal primer binding site was added through template switching, and the final cDNA carried a unique molecular identifier so that TCR cDNA molecules could be counted accurately. Specific primers in the conserved constant-segment region were used to synthesize first-strand cDNA for TCR alpha and beta chains. Each cDNA library was double barcoded, with a SMART-Mk sample barcode plus Illumina barcodes, to control for contamination. TruSeq adapter sequences and Illumina sample barcodes were added in two successive PCR steps. The Illumina HiSeq platform was used with custom primers to sequence TCR alpha and beta cDNA libraries. The paper's processing steps were these. Raw reads were processed with MiGEC to extract unique molecular identifiers, and MiXCR was used to determine CDR3 positions. For each individual, recombination models were inferred using an EM algorithm with the repgenHMM and IGoR tools. Shared clonotypes were analyzed with the tcR package in R, and sharing was normalized by the product of cloneset sizes. Out-of-frame nonproductive sequences were analyzed to study raw recombination free of thymic and clonal selection effects. TCRdb reprocessing: public reads trimmed at Q25 with fastp, clones called with MiXCR, in-frame beta chains kept. CDR3 protein sequences are deduplicated, and each keeps its most common genes and DNA. The V and J calls were determined by TCRdb, not by the authors. This sample is represented by around 480,000 distinct CDR3 sequences; about 14% of them were singletons. Around 0.57% of the sample rests with the top ten.

The CDR3 spans 16 residues, from the cysteine through the phenylalanine. Of the read, only the CDR3 DNA is kept; its 48 bases are in frame from base 1. The CDR1 and CDR2 encoded by the germline V gene are MGHRA and YSYEKL. Compared with germline, V lacks 6 bases and J lacks 5 bases; bases without a gene match: 14. This record comes from a study of identical twins (dated by TCRdb to about 2016). Study-wide context: The study deep-sequenced TCR alpha and beta repertoires from monozygotic twins, unrelated adults of various ages and cord blood to test whether fetal clonotypes persist. To rule out contamination, replicate twin experiments were performed at different times with different library preparation protocols.

Overall results and qualifications from the work: Invariant T cells such as MAIT and iNKT could partly confound zero-insertion analyses, although diverse VJ usage argued against such confounding for most clonotypes. The excess sharing between twins in beta out-of-frame sequences was weaker because fewer shared sequences reduced the signal-to-noise ratio. Abundant cord blood beta clonotypes carried fewer insertions; young adult naive repertoires showed a weaker similar trend, while memory repertoires showed none. In monozygotic twins, recombination models systematically underestimated out-of-frame TCR alpha sharing, but the models matched the sharing seen between unrelated individuals. Compared with coincidental sharing between unrelated individuals, out-of-frame TCR alpha sequences shared between twins showed an excess of sequences with low generation probability. Because the same donors could not be followed over many years, conclusions were based on cross-sectional statistical analysis.

Only healthy Caucasian donors were included. The twin cohort consisted of three pairs of female monozygotic twins, all aged roughly 18 to 29 years. Positive isolation kits from Invitrogen were used to isolate the CD4+ and CD8+ T cell populations. The same data also went into a second study, on yellow fever vaccine responses in identical twins. The other study reports the following: According to the authors, in identical twins the way T cells responded to vaccination appeared partly convergent and partly personalized. The study precisely tracked vaccine-responding T cell clones in identical twins.

The sequenced material came from CD4+ T cells sorted from blood. The rearrangement combines TRBV4-1 with TRBJ2-3, with TRBD1 identical over 7 junction bases. The sequence came from a woman aged 18-35 years in good health. The CDR3 reads as follows: CASRPIGDRVVDTQYF. The DNA is as follows: TGCGCCAGCAGGCCGATCGGAGACAGGGTTGTAGATACGCAGTATTTT.